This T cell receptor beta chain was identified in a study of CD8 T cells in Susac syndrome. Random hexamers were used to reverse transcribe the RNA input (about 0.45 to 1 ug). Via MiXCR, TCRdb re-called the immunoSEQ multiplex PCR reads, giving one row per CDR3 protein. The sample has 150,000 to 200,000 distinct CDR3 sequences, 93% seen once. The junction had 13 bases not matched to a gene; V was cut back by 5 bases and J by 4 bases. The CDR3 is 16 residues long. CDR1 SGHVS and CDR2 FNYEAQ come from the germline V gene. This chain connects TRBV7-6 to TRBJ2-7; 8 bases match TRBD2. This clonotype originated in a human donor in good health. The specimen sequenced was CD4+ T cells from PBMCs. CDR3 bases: TGTGCCAGCAGCCCCATGGGGGCGGGGGGCGAATACGAGCAGTACTTC. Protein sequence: CASSPMGAGGEYEQYF.